Listed here are 26 T cell receptor beta chains from one sample, sequenced in a study of blood T cells in healthy people across ages. Through a sample-barcoded 5' primer and a J-beta primer mix, a second PCR was run for roughly 6 to 11 cycles. In TCRdb, the 5' RACE reads were re-called with MiXCR into one record per CDR3 protein. The sample lists about 1.5 million distinct CDR3 sequences; 40% to 45% were seen once. The specimen sequenced was blood. All receptors derive from a woman between 18 and 29 years old in good health.

This clonotype was counted a few times. The chain links TRBV6-2 or TRBV6-3 to TRBJ2-7, with 9 positions matching TRBD1. CDR3 length equals 15 residues. Unmatched junction bases numbered 6, after V lost 4 bases and J lost 2 bases. The germline CDR1 and CDR2 sequences are MNHEY and SVGEGT. The CDR3 here is CASSSGTGSPYEQYF. CDR3 in DNA: TGTGCCAGCAGTTCCGGGACAGGGAGTCCCTACGAGCAGTACTTC.

V usage is TRBV24-1 and J usage is TRBJ2-5; D possibly corresponds to TRBD1 (6 bases). This CDR3 contains 14 residues. Germline loops: CDR1 KGHDR, CDR2 SFDVKD. V lost 4 bases, J lost 2 bases, and 10 bases lay in between. Here the CDR3 DNA reads TGTGCCACCAGTGAACGACAGGAACAAGAGACCCAGTACTTC. Its translation is CATSERQEQETQYF.

This clonotype was counted a few times. The chain recombines TRBV4-1 with TRBJ2-1, with D tentatively TRBD2 (5 bases). The germline V gene encodes CDR1 MGHRA and CDR2 YSYEKL. V was pared by 1 base and J by 5 bases, with 18 bases between. The CDR3 extends over 17 amino acids. For the CDR3, the DNA is TGCGCCAGCAGCCAAGGTCCTAGAGGAGGTTTACACAATGAGCAGTTCTTC. Encoded protein: CASSQGPRGGLHNEQFF.

This clonotype was recorded a few times. The gene calls are TRBV7-2 and TRBJ1-2; D remains unclear. Trimming cost V 7 bases and J 1 base, with 16 bases left between them. Germline CDR1 reads SGHTA; CDR2 reads FQGNSA. This CDR3 has 15 residues. The CDR3 sequence is CASKPHRPHNYGYTF. As DNA, the CDR3 is TGTGCCAGCAAACCCCACCGGCCCCATAACTATGGCTACACCTTC. The full variable domain, with the rest looked up from reference TRBV7-2 and TRBJ1-2, is GAGVSQSPSNKVTEKGKDVELRCDPISGHTALYWYRQSLGQGLEFLIYFQGNSAPDKSGLPSDRFSAERTGGSVSTLTIQRTQQEDSAVYLCASKPHRPHNYGYTFGSGTRLTVV.

This clonotype was observed a handful of times. J is TRBJ2-1 and V is TRBV6-6; 7 bases fit TRBD1. The CDR3 is made up of 16 amino acids. V was clipped by 6 bases and J by 5 bases; unmatched bases: 13. CDR1 MNHNY and CDR2 SVGAGI come from the germline V gene (reference sequence). Here the CDR3 DNA reads TGTGCCAGCAGACCGCGACAGCCAGGGACAGACAATGAGCAGTTCTTC. Amino acids: CASRPRQPGTDNEQFF.

The chain joins TRBV4-2 to TRBJ2-7, with 12 bases identical to TRBD2. This CDR3 spans 16 amino acids. V gave up 1 base and J gave up 2 bases; unmatched junction bases: 3. Germline-derived CDR1 and CDR2 are LGHNA and YNFKEQ. The DNA of the CDR3 is TGTGCCAGCAGCCAAGTTTCTAGCGGGAGGGCCTACGAGCAGTACTTC. Its translation: CASSQVSSGRAYEQYF.

The gene calls are TRBV2 and TRBJ1-5; D is perhaps TRBD1 (5 bases). CDR1 is SNHLY and CDR2 is FYNNEI in the germline V gene. CDR3 length: 14 residues. The germline V and J ends were trimmed by 5 bases and 11 bases, with 19 bases remaining between them. The CDR3 DNA follows: TGTGCCAGCAGTTTGGGACGGGGTTCATCAGCCCAGCATTTT. Translation: CASSLGRGSSAQHF. Looking up the rest from reference TRBV2 and TRBJ1-5 gives the full variable domain: EPEVTQTPSHQVTQMGQEVILRCVPISNHLYFYWYRQILGQKVEFLVSFYNNEISEKSEIFDDQFSVERPDGSNFTLKIRSTKLEDSAMYFCASSLGRGSSAQHFGDGTRLSIL.

The V gene is TRBV27, the J gene TRBJ1-2; D is ambiguous. The germline gives CDR1 MNHEY, CDR2 SMNVEV (reference sequence). The germline V and J ends were trimmed by 6 bases and 4 bases, with 12 bases remaining between them. The CDR3 runs 13 residues. The CDR3 here is CASRVRARYGYTF. DNA for the CDR3: TGTGCCAGCAGGGTTAGGGCCCGCTATGGCTACACCTTC.

This clonotype was found a few times. The CDR3 here is CSVEPRGVRNEQFF. CDR3 DNA: TGCAGCGTTGAGCCCAGGGGAGTCCGGAATGAGCAGTTCTTC. V and J are TRBV29-1 and TRBJ2-1; D is perhaps TRBD1 (6 bases). With 3 bases removed from V and 7 bases from J, the gap between germline ends came to 16 bases. This CDR3 region has 14 residues. The V gene's germline CDR1 is SQVTM and CDR2 ANQGSEA.

The chain carries TRBV10-3 and TRBJ2-5, with 12 bases identical to TRBD2. The trim removed 5 bases at V and 5 bases at J, leaving 9 bases unmatched. CDR3 size: 16 residues. CDR1 is ENHRY and CDR2 is SYGVKD in the germline V gene. CDR3 region: CAISRGLAGSGETQYF. The DNA for the CDR3 is TGTGCCATCAGTCGCGGACTAGCGGGATCGGGGGAGACCCAGTACTTC.

The chain couples TRBV27 to TRBJ2-1; D is unresolved. The germline V and J ends were trimmed by 2 bases and 6 bases, with 14 bases remaining between them. Germline V gene sequence: CDR1 MNHEY, CDR2 SMNVEV (reference sequence). The CDR3 is 15 residues long. CDR3 DNA: TGTGCCAGCAGTTTAGGATCCTGGGGAACCAATGAGCAGTTCTTC. Its translation: CASSLGSWGTNEQFF.

CDR3 coding DNA: TGCAGCGTCGCGGTGTGGTCCTACGAGCAGTACTTC. Protein product: CSVAVWSYEQYF. The chain couples TRBV29-1 to TRBJ2-7; D call uncertain. Trimming pared 6 bases from V and 1 base from J, leaving 10 bases between. The length of the CDR3 is 12 residues. The germline gives CDR1 SQVTM, CDR2 ANQGSEA.

The V call is TRBV3-1, the J call TRBJ2-5; possible D gene TRBD1, 5 bases. The germline V and J ends were trimmed by 4 bases and 2 bases, with 14 bases remaining between them. Germline V gene data show CDR1 as LGHDT and CDR2 as YNNKEL (reference sequence). The length of the CDR3 is 15 residues. In nucleotides, the CDR3 is TGTGCCAGCAGCCCGACATGGACAAGGCAAGAGACCCAGTACTTC. It codes for CASSPTWTRQETQYF.

This chain links TRBV28 with TRBJ1-4, with 8 bases fitting TRBD1. Trimming at V came to 6 bases and at J to 8 bases, leaving 8 bases not matched to a gene. In germline, CDR1 is MDHEN, CDR2 SYDVKM. There are 14 residues in the CDR3. The DNA for the CDR3 is TGTGCCAGCAGCAAGGACAGGGTTCGAGAAAAACTGTTTTTT. It codes for CASSKDRVREKLFF.

The chain couples TRBV4-1 to TRBJ2-4; D call uncertain. The CDR3 extends over 16 amino acids. Germline V gene lookup returns CDR1 MGHRA and CDR2 YSYEKL. With 5 bases removed from V and 0 bases from J, the gap between germline ends came to 14 bases. The CDR3 DNA sequence: TGCGCCAGCAGCTATAGGGCCCAAATAGCCAAAAACATTCAGTACTTC. It translates to CASSYRAQIAKNIQYF.

The chain combines TRBV10-1 with TRBJ2-2, with 7 bases lining up with TRBD1. V lost 5 bases and J lost 6; bases outside the gene matches: 6. Germline CDR1 WNHNN, CDR2 SYGVQD (reference sequence). The CDR3 contains 14 residues. For the CDR3, the DNA is TGCGCCAGCAGTTCCACAGGGGTCTCCGGGGAGCTGTTTTTT. It specifies CASSSTGVSGELFF.

The V gene is TRBV27, the J gene TRBJ2-1, with TRBD2 matching 9 bases. After removal of 2 bases from V and 8 bases from J, the junction contained 7 bases not matched to a gene. The CDR3 extends over 15 amino acids. Germline CDR1 MNHEY, CDR2 SMNVEV (reference sequence). CDR3 nucleotides: TGTGCCAGCAGTTTAAGTGGCGGGAGGGCCCATGAGCAGTTCTTC. It codes for CASSLSGGRAHEQFF.

CDR3 loop: CASSLGDRANQPQHF. The CDR3 DNA is TGTGCCAGCAGCTTAGGGGACAGGGCCAATCAGCCCCAGCATTTT. The chain recombines TRBV11-2 with TRBJ1-5; TRBD1 aligns across 9 bases. Germline V gene data show CDR1 as SGHAT and CDR2 as FQNNGV. The CDR3 covers 15 residues. V was pared by 1 base and J by 3 bases, with 1 base of the junction left unmatched.

This clonotype appeared a few times. The chain recombines TRBV5-1 with TRBJ2-1, with D possibly being TRBD2 (6 bases). Germline CDR1 is SGHRS and CDR2 is YFSETQ. The CDR3 sequence is 14 residues long. Trimming removed 4 bases from V and 5 bases from J, with 13 bases in between. CDR3 coding DNA: TGCGCCAGCAGCCCGCGGGGTCCCCACAATGAGCAGTTCTTC. Amino acids: CASSPRGPHNEQFF.

The V and J genes are TRBV5-1 and TRBJ1-6, with 10 nucleotides matching TRBD1. The CDR3 covers 15 residues. Unmatched junction bases numbered 4, after V lost 4 bases and J lost 6 bases. From germline, CDR1 is SGHRS and CDR2 YFSETQ. CDR3 sequence: CASSLGQGSNSPLHF. The CDR3 DNA follows: TGCGCCAGCAGCCTGGGACAGGGGAGTAATTCACCCCTCCACTTT.

This chain uses TRBV7-3 with TRBJ2-1; 7 bases line up with TRBD2. The V and J ends lost 1 base and 5 bases, in that order; junction bases with no gene match: 11. Germline V lookup: CDR1 SGHTA, CDR2 FQGTGA. This CDR3 contains 17 residues. CDR3 sequence: CASSLKFEAGADNEQFF. DNA of the CDR3: TGTGCCAGCAGCTTAAAATTTGAGGCGGGAGCTGACAATGAGCAGTTCTTC.

In its sample, this clonotype was seen a few times. The gene calls are TRBV27 and TRBJ2-7; TRBD1 matches 7 bases. Germline V gene lookup returns CDR1 MNHEY and CDR2 SMNVEV (reference sequence). The length of the CDR3 is 13 residues. J was trimmed by 3 bases and V by 6 bases; bases with no gene match: 5. The CDR3 sequence: CASRLGQNYEQYF. CDR3 coding DNA: TGTGCCAGCAGATTGGGACAGAACTACGAGCAGTACTTC.

The V gene is TRBV13, the J gene TRBJ2-5; D is unclear. TRBJ2-7 explains the end of the DNA better; the J call may be wrong. Germline CDR1 PRHDT, CDR2 FYEKMQ (reference sequence). The CDR3 is 12 residues long. The CDR3 reads CASSLSPHEQYF. CDR3 in DNA: TGTGCCAGCAGCTTATCACCCCACGAGCAGTACTTC.

The gene calls are TRBV5-1 and TRBJ2-2, with D possibly being TRBD1 (6 bases). Per the germline V gene, CDR1 is SGHRS and CDR2 is YFSETQ. The germline V and J ends were trimmed by 4 bases and 0 bases, with 10 bases remaining between them. The CDR3 is 15 residues long. The CDR3 bases are TGCGCCAGCAGCCCTGGGACAACGAACACCGGGGAGCTGTTTTTT. This codes for CASSPGTTNTGELFF.

The rearrangement uses TRBV2 and TRBJ1-1; D is unresolved. The CDR3 sequence is 15 residues long. Germline-derived CDR1 and CDR2 are SNHLY and FYNNEI. The V and J ends lost 7 bases and 5 bases respectively, with 20 bases between them. CDR3 residues: CASNSVRHPRTEAFF. The CDR3 DNA is TGTGCCAGCAACTCCGTTCGCCACCCGAGGACTGAAGCTTTCTTT.

The chain is built from TRBV24-1 and TRBJ2-1; D remains ambiguous. The germline V and J ends were trimmed by 1 base and 0 bases, with 9 bases remaining between them. CDR3 length: 16 amino acids. The V gene's germline CDR1 is KGHDR and CDR2 SFDVKD. This CDR3 reads CATSDFGRSSYNEQFF. The CDR3 nucleotides read TGTGCCACCAGTGATTTTGGGCGTAGCTCCTACAATGAGCAGTTCTTC.